The T cell receptor beta chain under discussion was sequenced for a study of cytomegalovirus exposure and HLA in healthy donors. Vbeta (60) and Jbeta (13) primers were used in the PCR. Profiled with immunoSEQ multiplex PCR; TCRdb holds only in-frame clones, not every one. The profile shows under 150,000 clones, over 60% of them singletons. The ends were cut back, 1 base at V and 9 bases at J, with 10 bases in the middle. Looked up from germline, CDR1 is SGHVS and CDR2 is FNYEAQ. This CDR3 region has 13 residues. The TCR originated in a young man in good health and CMV-seropositive. V and J are TRBV7-6 and TRBJ1-3; D possibly corresponds to TRBD1 (5 bases). Sequencing input: PBMCs. CDR3 loop: CASSLDRFGTIYF. The DNA of the CDR3 is TGTGCCAGCAGCTTAGACAGGTTCGGCACCATATATTTT.